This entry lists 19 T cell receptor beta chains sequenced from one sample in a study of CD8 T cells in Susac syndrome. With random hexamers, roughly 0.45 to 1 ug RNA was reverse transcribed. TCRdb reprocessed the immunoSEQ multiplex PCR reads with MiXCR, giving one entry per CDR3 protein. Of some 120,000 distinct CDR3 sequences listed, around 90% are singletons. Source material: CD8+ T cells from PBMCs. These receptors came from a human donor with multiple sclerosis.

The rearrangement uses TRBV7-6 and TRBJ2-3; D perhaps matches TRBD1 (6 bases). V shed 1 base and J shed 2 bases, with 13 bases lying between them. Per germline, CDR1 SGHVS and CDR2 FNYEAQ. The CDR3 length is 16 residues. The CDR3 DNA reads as TGTGCCAGCAGCTTAGAGGTGGGGGCGATCACAGATACGCAGTATTTT. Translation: CASSLEVGAITDTQYF.

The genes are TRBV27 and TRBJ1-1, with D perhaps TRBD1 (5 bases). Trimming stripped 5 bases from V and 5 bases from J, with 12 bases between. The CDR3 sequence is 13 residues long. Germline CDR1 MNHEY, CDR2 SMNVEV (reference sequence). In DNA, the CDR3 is TGTGCCAGCAGTCTTATGAGGGGAACTGAAGCTTTCTTT. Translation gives CASSLMRGTEAFF.

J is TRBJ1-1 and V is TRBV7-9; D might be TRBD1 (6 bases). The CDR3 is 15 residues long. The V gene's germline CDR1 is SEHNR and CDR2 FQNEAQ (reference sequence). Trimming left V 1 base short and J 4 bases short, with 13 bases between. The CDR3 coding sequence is TGTGCCAGCAGCTTAGGACTTACAGGGATCACTGAAGCTTTCTTT. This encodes CASSLGLTGITEAFF.

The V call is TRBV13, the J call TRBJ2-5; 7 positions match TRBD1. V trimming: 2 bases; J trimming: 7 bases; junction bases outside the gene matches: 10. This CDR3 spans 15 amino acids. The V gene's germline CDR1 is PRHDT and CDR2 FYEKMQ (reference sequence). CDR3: CASSLRQGAQGTQYF. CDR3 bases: TGTGCCAGCAGCTTAAGACAGGGTGCCCAGGGGACCCAGTACTTC. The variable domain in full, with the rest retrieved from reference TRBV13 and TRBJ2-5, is AAGVIQSPRHLIKEKRETATLKCYPIPRHDTVYWYQQGPGQDPQFLISFYEKMQSDKGSIPDRFSAQQFSDYHSELNMSSLELGDSALYFCASSLRQGAQGTQYFGPGTRLLVL.

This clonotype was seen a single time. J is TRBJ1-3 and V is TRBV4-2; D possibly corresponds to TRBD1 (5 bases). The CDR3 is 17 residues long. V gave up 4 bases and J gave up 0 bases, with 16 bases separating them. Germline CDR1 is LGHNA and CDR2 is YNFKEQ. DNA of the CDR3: TGTGCCAGCAGCCCCGTCATGGGGCAGCTCTCTGGAAACACCATATATTTT. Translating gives CASSPVMGQLSGNTIYF.

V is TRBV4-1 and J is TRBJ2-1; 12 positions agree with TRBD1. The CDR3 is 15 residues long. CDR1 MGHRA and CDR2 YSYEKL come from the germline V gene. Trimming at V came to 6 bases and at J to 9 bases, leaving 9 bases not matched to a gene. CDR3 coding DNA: TGCGCCAGCAGGCCGACCGGGACAGGGGGCAGTGAGCAGTTCTTC. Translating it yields CASRPTGTGGSEQFF.

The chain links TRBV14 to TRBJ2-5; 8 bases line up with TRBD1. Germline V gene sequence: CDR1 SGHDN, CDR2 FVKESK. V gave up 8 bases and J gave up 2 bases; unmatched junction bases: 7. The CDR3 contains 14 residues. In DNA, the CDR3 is TGTGCCAGCGGAAAGACAGGGGAGCAAGAGACCCAGTACTTC. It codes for CASGKTGEQETQYF.

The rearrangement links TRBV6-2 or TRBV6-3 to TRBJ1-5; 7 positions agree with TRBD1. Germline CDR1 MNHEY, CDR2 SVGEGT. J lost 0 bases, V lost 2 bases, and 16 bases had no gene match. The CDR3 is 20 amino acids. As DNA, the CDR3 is TGTGCCAGCAGTTACCCGTACCGGACAGGAGCCTTTGATAGCAATCAGCCCCAGCATTTT. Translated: CASSYPYRTGAFDSNQPQHF.

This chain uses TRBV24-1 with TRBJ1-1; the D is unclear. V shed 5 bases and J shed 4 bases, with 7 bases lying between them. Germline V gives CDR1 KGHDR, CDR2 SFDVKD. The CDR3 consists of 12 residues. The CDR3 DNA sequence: TGTGCCACCAGTGGGGTTGGCACTGAAGCTTTCTTT. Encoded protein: CATSGVGTEAFF.

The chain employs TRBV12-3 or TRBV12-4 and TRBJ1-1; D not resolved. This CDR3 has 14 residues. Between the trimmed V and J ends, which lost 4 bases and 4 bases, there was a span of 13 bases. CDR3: CASSSLDGFTEAFF. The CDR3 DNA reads TGTGCCAGCAGTTCCCTGGATGGGTTCACTGAAGCTTTCTTT.

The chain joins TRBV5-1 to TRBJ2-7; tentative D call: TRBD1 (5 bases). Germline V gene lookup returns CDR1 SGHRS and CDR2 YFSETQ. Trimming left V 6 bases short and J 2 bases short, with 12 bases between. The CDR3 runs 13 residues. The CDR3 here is CASKGNRPYEQYF. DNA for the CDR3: TGCGCCAGCAAGGGGAACAGACCCTACGAGCAGTACTTC.

The CDR3 DNA sequence: TGTGCCAGCAGCATGACAGGGTTGAACTATGGCTACACCTTC. Its protein is CASSMTGLNYGYTF. The chain employs TRBV5-4 and TRBJ1-2; the match to TRBD1 covers 7 bases. This CDR3 contains 14 residues. V was pared by 4 bases and J by 2 bases, with 5 bases of the junction left unmatched. CDR1 and CDR2 (germline): SGHNT, YYREEE (reference sequence).

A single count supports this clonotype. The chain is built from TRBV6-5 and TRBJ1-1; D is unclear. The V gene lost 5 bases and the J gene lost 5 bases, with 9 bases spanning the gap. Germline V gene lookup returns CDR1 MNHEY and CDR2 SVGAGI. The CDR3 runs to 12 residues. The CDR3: CASSALGTEAFF. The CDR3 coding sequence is TGTGCCAGCAGTGCGCTCGGGACTGAAGCTTTCTTT.

CDR3 in DNA: TGTGCCAGCAGTTACACCCAGGGAATGGTCATTCAGTACTTC. Its protein product is CASSYTQGMVIQYF. The chain uses TRBV6-5 and TRBJ2-4, with a possible D match to TRBD1 (5 bases). The CDR3 consists of 14 residues. The germline V gene has CDR1 MNHEY and CDR2 SVGAGI. Trimming left V 2 bases short and J 9 bases short, with 14 bases between.

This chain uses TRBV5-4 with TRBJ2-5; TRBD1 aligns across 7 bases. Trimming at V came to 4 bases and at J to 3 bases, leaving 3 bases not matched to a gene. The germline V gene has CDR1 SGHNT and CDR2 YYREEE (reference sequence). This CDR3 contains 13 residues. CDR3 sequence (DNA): TGTGCCAGCAGCGACAGGGTCGAAGAGACCCAGTACTTC. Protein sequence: CASSDRVEETQYF.

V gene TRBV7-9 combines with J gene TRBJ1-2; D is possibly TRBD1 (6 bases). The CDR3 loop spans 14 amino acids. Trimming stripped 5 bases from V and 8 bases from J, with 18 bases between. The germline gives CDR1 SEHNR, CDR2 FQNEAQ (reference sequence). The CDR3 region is CASSLSTSGDGYTF. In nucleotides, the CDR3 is TGTGCCAGCAGCCTAAGCACCTCAGGGGACGGCTACACCTTC.

CDR3 coding DNA: TGTGCCACCAGTGATTTGGGGACTAGCGGGAGCACAGATACGCAGTATTTT. Translated, it gives CATSDLGTSGSTDTQYF. The chain joins TRBV24-1 to TRBJ2-3; 12 positions agree with TRBD2. V shed 0 bases and J 0 bases; nucleotides not matched to a gene: 0. The CDR3 length is 17 residues. Germline CDR1 reads KGHDR; CDR2 reads SFDVKD.

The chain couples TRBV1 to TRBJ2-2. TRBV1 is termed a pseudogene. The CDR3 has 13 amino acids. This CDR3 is CTSSQVGNGELFF. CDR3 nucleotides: TGCACCAGCAGCCAAGTGGGTAACGGGGAGCTGTTTTTT.

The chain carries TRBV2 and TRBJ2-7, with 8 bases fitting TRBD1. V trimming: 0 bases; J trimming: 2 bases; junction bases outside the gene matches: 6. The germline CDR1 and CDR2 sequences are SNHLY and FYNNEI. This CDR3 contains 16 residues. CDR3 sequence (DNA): TGTGCCAGCAGTGAAGCGCAGGGGGCACTAACCTACGAGCAGTACTTC. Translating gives CASSEAQGALTYEQYF.